Sequencing of this T cell receptor (beta chain) was carried out in a study of blood T cell repertoires in COVID-19. Background on the study: Acute-phase and convalescent COVID-19 samples originated in the United States, Italy and Spain. PBMCs, B-cell-depleted T cells, or T cells were the source of the cDNA or gDNA that made up the material.

The method was immunoSEQ multiplex PCR; TCRdb's version includes in-frame clones alone and lacks a portion of them. The table shows about 260,000 clones, with 80% to 85% occurring only once. CDR1 WSHSY and CDR2 SAAADI come from the germline V gene. Trimming stripped 11 bases from V and 0 bases from J, with 13 bases between. CDR3 length: 14 amino acids. This clonotype originated in a man aged 55 to 70 with acute or convalescent COVID-19. The J gene is TRBJ1-4, the V gene TRBV10-2; D may be TRBD1 (5 bases). Specimen: peripheral blood. CDR3 bases: TGCGCCTCGACCGGGGGATCAACTAATGAAAAACTGTTTTTT. Residues: CASTGGSTNEKLFF.